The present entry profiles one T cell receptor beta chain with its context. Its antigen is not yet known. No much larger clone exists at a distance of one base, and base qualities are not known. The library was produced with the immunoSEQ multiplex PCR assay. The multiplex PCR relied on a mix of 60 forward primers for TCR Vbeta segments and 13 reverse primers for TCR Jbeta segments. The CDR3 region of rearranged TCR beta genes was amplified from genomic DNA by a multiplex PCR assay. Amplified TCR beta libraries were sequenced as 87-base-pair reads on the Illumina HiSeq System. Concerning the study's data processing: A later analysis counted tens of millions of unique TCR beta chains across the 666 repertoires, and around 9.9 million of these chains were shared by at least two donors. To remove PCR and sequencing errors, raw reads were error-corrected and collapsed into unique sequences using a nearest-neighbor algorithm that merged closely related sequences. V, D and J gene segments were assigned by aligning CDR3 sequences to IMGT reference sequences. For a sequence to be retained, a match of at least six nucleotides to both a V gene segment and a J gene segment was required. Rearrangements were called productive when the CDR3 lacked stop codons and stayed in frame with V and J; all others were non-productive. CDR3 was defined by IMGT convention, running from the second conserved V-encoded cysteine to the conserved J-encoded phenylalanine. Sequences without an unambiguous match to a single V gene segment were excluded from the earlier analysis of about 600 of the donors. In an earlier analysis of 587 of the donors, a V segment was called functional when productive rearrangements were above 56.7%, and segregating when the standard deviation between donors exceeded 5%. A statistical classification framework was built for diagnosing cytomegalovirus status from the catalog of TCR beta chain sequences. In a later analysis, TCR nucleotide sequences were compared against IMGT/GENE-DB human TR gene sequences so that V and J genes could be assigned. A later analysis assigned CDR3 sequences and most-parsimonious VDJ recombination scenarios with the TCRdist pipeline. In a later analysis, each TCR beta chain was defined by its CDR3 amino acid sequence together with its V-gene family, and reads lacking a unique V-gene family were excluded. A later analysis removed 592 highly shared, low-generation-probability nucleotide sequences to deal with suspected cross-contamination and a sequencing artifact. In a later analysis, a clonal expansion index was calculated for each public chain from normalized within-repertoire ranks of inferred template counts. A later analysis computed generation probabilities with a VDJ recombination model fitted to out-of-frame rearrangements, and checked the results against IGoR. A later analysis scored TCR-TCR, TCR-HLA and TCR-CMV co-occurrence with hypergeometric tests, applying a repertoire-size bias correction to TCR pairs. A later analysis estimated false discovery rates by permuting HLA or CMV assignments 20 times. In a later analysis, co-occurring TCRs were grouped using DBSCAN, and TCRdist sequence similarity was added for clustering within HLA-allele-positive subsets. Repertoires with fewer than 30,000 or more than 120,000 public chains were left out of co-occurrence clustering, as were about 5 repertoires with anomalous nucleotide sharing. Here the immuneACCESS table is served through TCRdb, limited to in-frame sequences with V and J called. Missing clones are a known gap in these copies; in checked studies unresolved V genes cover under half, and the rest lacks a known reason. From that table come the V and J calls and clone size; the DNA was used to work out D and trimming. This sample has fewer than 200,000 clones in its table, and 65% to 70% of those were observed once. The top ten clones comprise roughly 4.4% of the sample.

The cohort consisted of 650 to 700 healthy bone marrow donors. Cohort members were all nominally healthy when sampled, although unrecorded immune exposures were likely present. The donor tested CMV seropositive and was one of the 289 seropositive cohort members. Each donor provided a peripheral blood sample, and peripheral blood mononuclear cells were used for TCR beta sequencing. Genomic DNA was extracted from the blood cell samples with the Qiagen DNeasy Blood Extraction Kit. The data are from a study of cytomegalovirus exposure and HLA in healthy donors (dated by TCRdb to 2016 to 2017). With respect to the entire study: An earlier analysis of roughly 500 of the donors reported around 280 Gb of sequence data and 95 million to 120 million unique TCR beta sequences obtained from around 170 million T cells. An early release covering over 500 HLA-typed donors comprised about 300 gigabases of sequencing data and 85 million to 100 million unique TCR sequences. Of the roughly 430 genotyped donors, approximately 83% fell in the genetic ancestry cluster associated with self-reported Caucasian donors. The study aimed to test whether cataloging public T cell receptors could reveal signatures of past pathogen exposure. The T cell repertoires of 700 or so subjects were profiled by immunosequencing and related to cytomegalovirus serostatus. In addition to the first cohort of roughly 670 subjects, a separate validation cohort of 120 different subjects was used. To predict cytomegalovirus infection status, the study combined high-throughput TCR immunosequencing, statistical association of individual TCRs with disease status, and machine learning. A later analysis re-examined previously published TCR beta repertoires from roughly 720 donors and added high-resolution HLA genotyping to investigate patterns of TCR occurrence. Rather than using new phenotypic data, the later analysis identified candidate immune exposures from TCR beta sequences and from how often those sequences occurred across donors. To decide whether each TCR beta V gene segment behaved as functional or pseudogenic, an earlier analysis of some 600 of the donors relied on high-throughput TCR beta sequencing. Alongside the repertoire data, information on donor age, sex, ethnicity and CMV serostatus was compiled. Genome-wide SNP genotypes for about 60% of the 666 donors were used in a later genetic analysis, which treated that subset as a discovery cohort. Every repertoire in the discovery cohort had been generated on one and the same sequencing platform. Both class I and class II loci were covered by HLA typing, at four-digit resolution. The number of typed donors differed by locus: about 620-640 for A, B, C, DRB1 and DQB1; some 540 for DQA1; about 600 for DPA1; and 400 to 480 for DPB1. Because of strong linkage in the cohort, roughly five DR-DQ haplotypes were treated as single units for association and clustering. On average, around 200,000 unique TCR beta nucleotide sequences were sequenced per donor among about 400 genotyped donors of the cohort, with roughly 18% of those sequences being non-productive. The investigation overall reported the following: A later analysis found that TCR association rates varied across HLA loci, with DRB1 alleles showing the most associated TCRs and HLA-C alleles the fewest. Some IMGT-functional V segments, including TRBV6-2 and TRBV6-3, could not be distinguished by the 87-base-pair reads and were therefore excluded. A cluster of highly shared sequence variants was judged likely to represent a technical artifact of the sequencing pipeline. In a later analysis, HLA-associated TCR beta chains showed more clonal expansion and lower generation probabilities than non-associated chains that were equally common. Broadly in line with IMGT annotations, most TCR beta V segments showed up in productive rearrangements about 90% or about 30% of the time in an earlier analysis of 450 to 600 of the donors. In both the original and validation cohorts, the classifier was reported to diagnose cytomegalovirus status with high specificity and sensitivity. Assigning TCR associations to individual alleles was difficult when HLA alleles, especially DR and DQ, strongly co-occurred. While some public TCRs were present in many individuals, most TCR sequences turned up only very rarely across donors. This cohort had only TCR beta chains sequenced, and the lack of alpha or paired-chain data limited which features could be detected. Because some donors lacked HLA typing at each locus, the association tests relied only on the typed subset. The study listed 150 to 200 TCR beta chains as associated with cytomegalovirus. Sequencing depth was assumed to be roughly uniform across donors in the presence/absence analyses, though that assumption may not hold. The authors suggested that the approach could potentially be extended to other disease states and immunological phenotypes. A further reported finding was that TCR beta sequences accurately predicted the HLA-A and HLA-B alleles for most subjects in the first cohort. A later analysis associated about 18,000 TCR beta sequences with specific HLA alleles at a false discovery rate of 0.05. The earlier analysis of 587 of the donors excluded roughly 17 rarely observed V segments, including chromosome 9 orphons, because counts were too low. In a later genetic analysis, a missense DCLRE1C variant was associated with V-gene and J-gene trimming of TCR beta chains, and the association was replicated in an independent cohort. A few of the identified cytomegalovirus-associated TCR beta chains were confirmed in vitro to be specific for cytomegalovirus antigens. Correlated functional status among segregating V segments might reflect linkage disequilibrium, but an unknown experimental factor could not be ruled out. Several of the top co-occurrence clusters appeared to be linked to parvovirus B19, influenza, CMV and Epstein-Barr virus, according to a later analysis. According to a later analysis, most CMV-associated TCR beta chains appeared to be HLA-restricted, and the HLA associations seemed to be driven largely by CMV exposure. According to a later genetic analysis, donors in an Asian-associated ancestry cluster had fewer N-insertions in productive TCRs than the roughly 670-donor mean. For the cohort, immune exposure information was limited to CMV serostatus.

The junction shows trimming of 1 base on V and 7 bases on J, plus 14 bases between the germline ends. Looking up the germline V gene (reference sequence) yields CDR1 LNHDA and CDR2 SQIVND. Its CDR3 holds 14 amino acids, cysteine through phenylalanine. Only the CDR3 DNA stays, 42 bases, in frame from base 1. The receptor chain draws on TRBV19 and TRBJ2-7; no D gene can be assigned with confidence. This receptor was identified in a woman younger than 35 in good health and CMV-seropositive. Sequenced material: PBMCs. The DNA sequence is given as TGTGCCAGTAGTATAGCCCATTTACAGAAGGAGCAGTACTTC. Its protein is CASSIAHLQKEQYF. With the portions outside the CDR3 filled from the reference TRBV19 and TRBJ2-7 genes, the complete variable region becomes DGGITQSPKYLFRKEGQNVTLSCEQNLNHDAMYWYRQDPGQGLRLIYYSQIVNDFQKGDIAEGYSVSREKKESFPLTVTSAQKNPTAFYLCASSIAHLQKEQYFGPGTRLTVT.